One sample yielded the 29 T cell receptor beta chains listed below, sequenced in a study of T cell clonality in common variable immunodeficiency. Profiled with immunoSEQ multiplex PCR; TCRdb holds only in-frame clones, not every one. Listed for the sample are 35,000 to 55,000 clones, none seen a single time. The sample comprised peripheral blood mononuclear cells. The origin of the receptors is a person aged 18 to 70 in good health.

This clone was recorded many times. The CDR3 goes on 3 residues after the read ends, and that part is filled in from the germline J gene. The chain links TRBV20-1 to TRBJ2-7, with 9 bases that match TRBD1. CDR3 length: 15 residues. Germline assignment: CDR1 DFQATT and CDR2 SNEGSKA (reference sequence). With 2 bases clipped from V and 3 bases from J, the junction kept 8 bases outside the gene matches. CDR3 residues: CSARRNTGGLYEQYF. The sequenced CDR3 bases are TGCAGTGCTAGAAGAAACACAGGGGGCCTCTACGAG.

This clone showed up many times. The CDR3 end is not reached by the read, which stops 3 residues before it; the germline J gene fills it in. V is TRBV7-9 and J is TRBJ2-2; D is possibly TRBD2 (6 bases). CDR3 size: 11 residues. Germline-derived CDR1 and CDR2 are SEHNR and FQNEAQ (reference sequence). CDR3 in amino acids: CASSRGGELFF. The CDR3 bases that were read are TGTGCCAGCTCCCGGGGAGGCGAG.

In this sample, this clone turned up many times. The sequence runs out 3 residues before the end of the CDR3; the remainder is reconstructed from the germline J gene. The gene calls are TRBV3-1 (or the pseudogene TRBV3-2) and TRBJ2-3; TRBD2 matches 9 bases. CDR1 is LGHDT and CDR2 is YNNKEL in the germline V gene (reference sequence). The CDR3 contains 18 residues. Losses at the gene ends were 3 bases for V and 3 bases for J; bases not matched to a gene: 13. CDR3 in amino acids: CASSQHPTLAGRTDTQYF. Incomplete CDR3 DNA: TGTGCCAGCAGCCAGCACCCTACCCTAGCGGGAAGAACAGATACG.

This clone was picked up many times. The read halts 3 residues ahead of the CDR3 end, with the missing end drawn from the germline J gene. The genes are TRBV20-1 and TRBJ2-5; 11 bases are shared with TRBD2. Germline V gene data show CDR1 as DFQATT and CDR2 as SNEGSKA (reference sequence). Trimming cost V 1 base and J 2 bases; bases outside gene matches: 6. The CDR3 runs to 16 residues. Here the CDR3 reads CSARVPSGRTQETQYF. The CDR3 bases that were read are TGCAGTGCTAGAGTCCCTAGCGGGAGGACACAAGAGACC.

This clone occurred many times. Sequencing ends 3 residues short of the CDR3 end; the germline J gene provides the rest. The chain recombines TRBV7-2 with TRBJ2-3; D unclear. V was trimmed by 3 bases and J by 6 bases, leaving 7 bases between them. Germline-derived CDR1 and CDR2 are SGHTA and FQGNSA. The length of the CDR3 is 12 residues. This chain's CDR3 is CASSFLDDTQYF. CDR3 bases read: TGTGCCAGCAGCTTTCTAGATGATACG. The variable domain in full, with the rest retrieved from reference TRBV7-2 and TRBJ2-3, is GAGVSQSPSNKVTEKGKDVELRCDPISGHTALYWYRQSLGQGLEFLIYFQGNSAPDKSGLPSDRFSAERTGGSVSTLTIQRTQQEDSAVYLCASSFLDDTQYFGPGTRLTVL.

There are many counts of this clone. Read coverage stops 3 residues before the CDR3 terminus; the germline J gene supplies the remainder. The V call is TRBV29-1, the J call TRBJ1-1; tentative D call: TRBD1 (5 bases). The CDR3 extends over 13 amino acids. Germline V gives CDR1 SQVTM, CDR2 ANQGSEA. V was clipped by 4 bases and J by 3 bases, with 12 bases between them. CDR3 sequence: CSVATGGYTEAFF. CDR3 DNA (partial): TGCAGCGTTGCGACGGGGGGGTACACTGAA.

This clone was recorded many times. The read terminates 3 residues ahead of where the CDR3 ends, so the germline J gene completes it. The chain uses TRBV28 and TRBJ1-2; TRBD1 aligns across 9 bases. The CDR3 spans 15 residues. Germline trimming cut 2 bases from V and 4 bases from J; bases unmatched to any gene: 5. Germline loops: CDR1 MDHEN, CDR2 SYDVKM. CDR3 residues: CASSLPAQGAYGYTF. The DNA read from the CDR3 is TGTGCCAGCAGTTTACCAGCACAGGGGGCCTATGGC.

This clone is labeled as medium-sized (0.01 to 0.1%). The CDR3 goes on 3 residues after the read ends, and that part is filled in from the germline J gene. The J gene is TRBJ2-3, the V gene TRBV12-3 or TRBV12-4; 11 nucleotides match TRBD2. After removal of 2 bases from V and 2 bases from J, the junction contained 12 bases not matched to a gene. The CDR3 covers 19 residues. CDR3 protein: CASSLKNPGTSGDTDTQYF. Partial CDR3 DNA: TGTGCCAGCAGTTTAAAAAATCCTGGGACTAGCGGAGACACAGATACG.

This clone was seen repeatedly, ten times or more. Read sequence stops 3 residues before the CDR3 end, and the germline J gene provides the missing end. The rearrangement links TRBV5-4 to TRBJ2-1; no definite D call. CDR1 is SGHNT, CDR2 YYREEE, per germline (reference sequence). This CDR3 has 11 residues. V was shortened by 0 bases and J by 9 bases, with 4 bases between the two germline ends. The CDR3 bases that were read are TGTGCCAGCAGCTTGGCCGTTGAG. This sequence encodes CASSLAVE. In full, the CDR3 reads CASSLAVEQFF.

This clone was recorded at least ten times. The sequence runs out 3 residues before the end of the CDR3; the remainder is reconstructed from the germline J gene. The rearrangement links TRBV27 to TRBJ2-2; 8 nucleotides match TRBD1. V gave up 5 bases and J gave up 5 bases; unmatched junction bases: 10. CDR3 size: 16 residues. CDR1 and CDR2 from the germline V gene are MNHEY and SMNVEV (reference sequence). The CDR3 is CASSPGLYRGTGELFF. Partial CDR3 DNA: TGTGCCAGCAGTCCAGGCCTCTACAGGGGGACCGGGGAG.

The CDR3 bases that were read are TGTGCCTGGAGTTACGTGACGGGGGTCTACGAC. Protein sequence: CAWSYVTGVYD. The full CDR3 reads CAWSYVTGVYDYTF. The rearrangement links TRBV30 to TRBJ1-2, with D possibly TRBD1 on 5 matching bases. The read ends 3 residues before the CDR3 terminus; that terminus is restored from the germline J gene. The CDR3 spans 14 residues. Germline V lookup: CDR1 GTSNPN, CDR2 SVGIG (reference sequence). The entire variable domain, with the rest obtained from reference TRBV30 and TRBJ1-2, is as follows: SQTIHQWPATLVQPVGSPLSLECTVEGTSNPNLYWYRQAAGRGLQLLFYSVGIGQISSEVPQNLSASRPQDRQFILSSKKLLLSDSGFYLCAWSYVTGVYDYTFGSGTRLTVV.

Ten or more counts support this clone. CDR3 bases read: TGTGCCTGGAGGAAACAGGGGGTGAGCTCCTACAATGAG. This translates into CAWRKQGVSSYNE. The whole CDR3 sequence reads CAWRKQGVSSYNEQFF. The chain has TRBV30 and TRBJ2-1, with TRBD1 identical over 8 bases. The observed sequence ends 3 residues before the CDR3 terminus, with the missing tail filled in from the germline J gene. Germline V lookup: CDR1 GTSNPN, CDR2 SVGIG (reference sequence). The CDR3 runs to 16 residues. The V and J ends lost 3 bases and 0 bases, in that order; junction bases with no gene match: 7.

This clone appeared many times. The sequence runs out 3 residues before the end of the CDR3; the remainder is reconstructed from the germline J gene. This chain uses TRBV20-1 with TRBJ1-2; D gene uncertain. Per the germline V gene, CDR1 is DFQATT and CDR2 is SNEGSKA (reference sequence). The CDR3 sequence is 12 residues long. The CDR3 bases that were read are TGCAGTGCTAGAGATGGGCTCAGAGGC. Residues: CSARDGLRG. The whole CDR3 is CSARDGLRGYTF.

In its sample, this clone was seen many times. The CDR3 sequence is CSAFNFFNTDTQYF. The covered CDR3 bases are TGCAGTGCTTTTAATTTTTTTAACACAGATACG. The rearrangement joins TRBV20-1 to TRBJ2-3; D gene ambiguous. The CDR3 extends 3 residues past the end of the read, so its final part is completed from the germline J gene. Germline loops: CDR1 DFQATT, CDR2 SNEGSKA (reference sequence). This CDR3 spans 14 amino acids. V shed 5 bases and J shed 2 bases, with 14 bases lying between them.

This clone has ten or more counts. Read data end 3 residues before the CDR3 end; the end is taken from the germline J gene. The chain has TRBV4-1 and TRBJ2-5, with 7 bases identical to TRBD1. CDR1 is MGHRA and CDR2 is YSYEKL in the germline V gene. The CDR3 covers 15 residues. V was pared by 0 bases and J by 5 bases, with 6 bases of the junction left unmatched. CDR3 residues: CASSQETGVGETQYF. The CDR3 DNA, read in part, is TGCGCCAGCAGCCAAGAAACAGGGGTTGGGGAGACC.

This clone has at least ten counts. Partial CDR3 DNA: TGCGCCAGCAGCCCAGGGGGACAGGGGATTGAAGGC. It specifies CASSPGGQGIEG. The whole CDR3 sequence is CASSPGGQGIEGYTF. The J gene is TRBJ1-2, the V gene TRBV5-1; 10 bases fit TRBD1. The read halts 3 residues ahead of the CDR3 end, with the missing end drawn from the germline J gene. Looked up from germline, CDR1 is SGHRS and CDR2 is YFSETQ. The CDR3 is made up of 15 amino acids. The full variable domain, its missing parts supplied by reference TRBV5-1 and TRBJ1-2, is KAGVTQTPRYLIKTRGQQVTLSCSPISGHRSVSWYQQTPGQGLQFLFEYFSETQRNKGNFPGRFSGRQFSNSRSEMNVSTLELGDSALYLCASSPGGQGIEGYTFGSGTRLTVV.

This clone was seen repeatedly, ten times or more. The DNA ends 3 residues before the CDR3 does, and the rest of the CDR3 is filled in from the germline J gene. This chain uses TRBV12-3 or TRBV12-4 with TRBJ2-3; 8 bases are shared with TRBD2. The CDR3 contains 20 residues. V lost 0 bases and J lost 1; bases outside the gene matches: 15. CDR3 DNA, as far as it was read: TGTGCCAGCAGTTTAGCGCCAAAAGGACTAGCATGGGGGGGCACAGATACG. Amino acids: CASSLAPKGLAWGGTDT. In full, the CDR3 reads CASSLAPKGLAWGGTDTQYF.

In its sample, this clone was seen many times. The read terminates 3 residues ahead of where the CDR3 ends, so the germline J gene completes it. The genes are TRBV19 and TRBJ2-3; 7 bases fit TRBD1. The CDR3 is made up of 13 amino acids. After removal of 6 bases from V and 5 bases from J, the junction contained 5 bases not matched to a gene. The V gene's germline CDR1 is LNHDA and CDR2 SQIVND (reference sequence). The CDR3 sequence: CASRGDRGDTQYF. CDR3 DNA, as far as it was read: TGTGCCAGTAGAGGGGACAGAGGAGATACG.

Many counts were recorded for this clone. With the read ending 3 residues before the CDR3 end, the germline J gene is used to fill in that end. The chain has TRBV13 and TRBJ2-3; TRBD2 matches at 12 bases. The trim removed 3 bases at V and 5 bases at J, leaving 9 bases unmatched. In germline, CDR1 is PRHDT, CDR2 FYEKMQ (reference sequence). The CDR3 is 17 amino acids. CDR3 sequence reads: CASSFGTSGREGDTQYF. The sequenced CDR3 bases are TGTGCCAGCAGCTTCGGGACTAGCGGGCGAGAGGGAGATACG.

This clone was recorded many times. The CDR3 end lies 3 residues beyond the end of the read and is filled in from the germline J gene. The V gene is TRBV2, the J gene TRBJ1-4; weak D call: TRBD1 (5 bases). The CDR3 runs 14 residues. V lost 6 bases, J lost 2 bases, and 10 bases lay in between. CDR1 and CDR2 from the germline V gene are SNHLY and FYNNEI. The CDR3 DNA, read in part, is TGTGCCAGCAGGCAGGGCGCGACTAATGAAAAA. Amino acids: CASRQGATNEK. The whole CDR3 sequence reads CASRQGATNEKLFF. The full variable domain, with the rest looked up from reference TRBV2 and TRBJ1-4, is EPEVTQTPSHQVTQMGQEVILRCVPISNHLYFYWYRQILGQKVEFLVSFYNNEISEKSEIFDDQFSVERPDGSNFTLKIRSTKLEDSAMYFCASRQGATNEKLFFGSGTQLSVL.

This clone was seen many times. The CDR3 sequence: CASSMEDRGPDTQYF. CDR3 bases read: TGTGCCAGTAGTATGGAAGACAGGGGACCAGATACG. The V gene is TRBV19, the J gene TRBJ2-3, with 8 positions matching TRBD1. The CDR3 goes on 3 residues after the read ends, and that part is filled in from the germline J gene. This CDR3 is built from 15 residues. The germline V gene has CDR1 LNHDA and CDR2 SQIVND (reference sequence). The junction had 6 bases not matched to a gene; V was cut back by 3 bases and J by 4 bases.

The table lists this clone with many counts. The missing CDR3 end, 3 residues past where the read stops, is filled in from the germline J gene. This chain joins TRBV16 and TRBJ2-7, with TRBD2 as a possible D gene (6 bases). Germline-derived CDR1 and CDR2 are KGHSY and FQNENV. The CDR3 loop spans 14 amino acids. Trimming shortened V by 4 bases and J by 5 bases, and 15 bases separated the two germline ends. The CDR3 is CASSPAGRFDEQYF. The sequenced CDR3 bases are TGTGCCAGCAGCCCGGCGGGGCGGTTCGACGAG.

This clone was picked up many times. The read finishes 3 residues shy of the CDR3 end, and the germline J gene is used to complete it. V usage is TRBV5-1 and J usage is TRBJ2-2; 11 bases map to TRBD2. V gave up 0 bases and J gave up 1 base; unmatched junction bases: 5. This CDR3 contains 18 residues. Germline loops: CDR1 SGHRS, CDR2 YFSETQ. The CDR3 DNA, read in part, is TGCGCCAGCAGCTTGGCACTAGCGGGGGTAATGAACACCGGGGAG. The encoded protein is CASSLALAGVMNTGE. The whole CDR3 protein reads CASSLALAGVMNTGELFF.

This clone was observed at least ten times. The CDR3 DNA, read in part, is TGCAGCGTTATCGTCCCTAGCACAGATACG. Its translation is CSVIVPSTDT. The entire CDR3 reads CSVIVPSTDTQYF. V and J are TRBV29-1 and TRBJ2-3, with unresolved D. The read comes to an end 3 residues before the CDR3 does, leaving the germline J gene to fill in the end. This CDR3 is built from 13 residues. Per the germline V gene, CDR1 is SQVTM and CDR2 is ANQGSEA. Trimming left V 5 bases short and J 0 bases short, with 9 bases between.

Many counts were recorded for this clone. With the read ending 3 residues before the CDR3 end, the germline J gene is used to fill in that end. V is TRBV7-3 and J is TRBJ1-3, with 9 bases identical to TRBD1. After removal of 5 bases from V and 1 base from J, the junction contained 3 bases not matched to a gene. The CDR3 is made up of 15 amino acids. Germline CDR1 reads SGHTA; CDR2 reads FQGTGA. The CDR3 spells CASSPGTGSGNTIYF. CDR3 DNA (partial): TGTGCCAGCAGCCCGGGGACAGGGTCTGGAAACACC.

This clone was detected many times. The CDR3 end lies 3 residues beyond the end of the read and is filled in from the germline J gene. This chain joins TRBV14 and TRBJ2-2; the match to TRBD1 covers 10 bases. This CDR3 comprises 14 residues. V shed 8 bases and J 3 bases; nucleotides not matched to a gene: 3. Germline CDR1 is SGHDN and CDR2 is FVKESK. The CDR3 is CASGTGDYTGELFF. The CDR3 DNA, read in part, is TGTGCCAGCGGGACAGGGGATTACACCGGGGAG.

At least ten counts were recorded for this clone. The read terminates 3 residues ahead of where the CDR3 ends, so the germline J gene completes it. The rearrangement uses TRBV11-2 and TRBJ1-3; D is ambiguous. V was clipped by 0 bases and J by 2 bases, with 5 bases between them. Germline CDR1 reads SGHAT; CDR2 reads FQNNGV. The CDR3 is made up of 14 amino acids. Partial CDR3 DNA: TGTGCCAGCAGCTTAGAGGGCACTGGAAACACC. Its protein is CASSLEGTGNT. The entire CDR3 is CASSLEGTGNTIYF.

This clone was seen ten or more times. The CDR3 goes on 3 residues after the read ends, and that part is filled in from the germline J gene. This sequence joins TRBV2 and TRBJ1-5; tentative D call: TRBD1 (5 bases). Trimming stripped 5 bases from V and 5 bases from J, with 13 bases between. CDR3 length: 14 residues. Germline V lookup: CDR1 SNHLY, CDR2 FYNNEI. The CDR3 reads CASSRQRSYQPQHF. The sequenced CDR3 bases are TGTGCCAGCAGTAGACAGAGATCTTATCAGCCC.

As regards this clone: The CDR3 end is not reached by the read, which stops 3 residues before it; the germline J gene fills it in. The chain links TRBV27 to TRBJ2-7; D may be TRBD1 or TRBD2 (6 bases each). This CDR3 region has 15 residues. Per the germline V gene, CDR1 is MNHEY and CDR2 is SMNVEV (reference sequence). Trimming shortened V by 3 bases and J by 2 bases, and 14 bases separated the two germline ends. Here the CDR3 reads CASSLSPGEAYEQYF. The part of the CDR3 DNA that was read is TGTGCCAGCAGTTTGTCCCCAGGGGAGGCCTACGAG.